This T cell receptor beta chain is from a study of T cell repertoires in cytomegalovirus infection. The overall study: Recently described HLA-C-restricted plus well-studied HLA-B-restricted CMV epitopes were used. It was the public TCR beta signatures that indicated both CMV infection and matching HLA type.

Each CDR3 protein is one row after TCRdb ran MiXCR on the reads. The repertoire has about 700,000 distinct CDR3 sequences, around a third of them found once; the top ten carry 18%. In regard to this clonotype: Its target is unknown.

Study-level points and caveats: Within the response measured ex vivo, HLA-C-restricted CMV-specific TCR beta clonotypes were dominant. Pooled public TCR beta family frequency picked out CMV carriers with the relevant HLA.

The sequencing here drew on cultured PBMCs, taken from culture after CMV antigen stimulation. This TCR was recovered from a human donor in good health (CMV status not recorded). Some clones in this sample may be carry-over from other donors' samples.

In DNA, the CDR3 is TGTGCCACCCATCCCGAACTAGCCAAGAACACCGGGGAGCTGTTTTTT. Protein: CATHPELAKNTGELFF. The genes are TRBV19 and TRBJ2-2; D may be TRBD2 (6 bases). Germline-derived CDR1 and CDR2 are LNHDA and SQIVND (reference sequence). The CDR3 is 16 amino acids. Trimming took off 10 bases at V and 1 base at J, with 19 bases between the two ends.